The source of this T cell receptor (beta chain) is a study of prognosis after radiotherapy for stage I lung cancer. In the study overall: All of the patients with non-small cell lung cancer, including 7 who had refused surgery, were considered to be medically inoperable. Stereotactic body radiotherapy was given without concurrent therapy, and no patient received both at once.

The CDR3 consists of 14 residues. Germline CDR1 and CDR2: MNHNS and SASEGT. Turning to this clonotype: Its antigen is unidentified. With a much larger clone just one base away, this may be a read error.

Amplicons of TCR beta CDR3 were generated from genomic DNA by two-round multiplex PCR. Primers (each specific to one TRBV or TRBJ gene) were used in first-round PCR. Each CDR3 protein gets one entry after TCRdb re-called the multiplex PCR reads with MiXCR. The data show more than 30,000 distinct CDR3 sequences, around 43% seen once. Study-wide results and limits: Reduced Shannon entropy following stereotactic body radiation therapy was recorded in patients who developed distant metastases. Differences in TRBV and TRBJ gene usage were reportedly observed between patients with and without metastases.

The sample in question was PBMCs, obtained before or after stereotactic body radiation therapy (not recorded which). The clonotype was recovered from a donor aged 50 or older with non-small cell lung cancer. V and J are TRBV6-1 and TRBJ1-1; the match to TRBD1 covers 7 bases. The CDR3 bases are TGTGCCAGCAATGCGGACAGGCGGAACACTGAAGCTTCCTTT. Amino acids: CASNADRRNTEASF.